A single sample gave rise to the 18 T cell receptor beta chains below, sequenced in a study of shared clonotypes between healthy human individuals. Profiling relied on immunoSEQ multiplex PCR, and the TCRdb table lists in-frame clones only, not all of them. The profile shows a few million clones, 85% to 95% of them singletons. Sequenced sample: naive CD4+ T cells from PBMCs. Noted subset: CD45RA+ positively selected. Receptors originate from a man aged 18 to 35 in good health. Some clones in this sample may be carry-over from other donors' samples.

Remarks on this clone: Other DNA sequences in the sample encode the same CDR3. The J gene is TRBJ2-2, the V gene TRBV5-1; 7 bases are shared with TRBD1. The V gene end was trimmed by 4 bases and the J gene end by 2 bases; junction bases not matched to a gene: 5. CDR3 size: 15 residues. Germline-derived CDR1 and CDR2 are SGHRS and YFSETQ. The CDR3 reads CASSPGTVNTGELFF. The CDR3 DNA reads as TGCGCCAGCAGCCCAGGGACAGTAAACACCGGGGAGCTGTTTTTT.

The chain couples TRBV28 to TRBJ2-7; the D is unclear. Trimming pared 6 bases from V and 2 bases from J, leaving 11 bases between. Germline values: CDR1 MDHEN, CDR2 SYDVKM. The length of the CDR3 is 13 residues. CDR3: CASSLRATYEQYF. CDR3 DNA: TGTGCCAGCAGCTTACGGGCCACCTACGAGCAGTACTTC. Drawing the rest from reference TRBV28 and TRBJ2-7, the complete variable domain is DVKVTQSSRYLVKRTGEKVFLECVQDMDHENMFWYRQDPGLGLRLIYFSYDVKMKEKGDIPEGYSVSREKKERFSLILESASTNQTSMYLCASSLRATYEQYFGPGTRLTVT.

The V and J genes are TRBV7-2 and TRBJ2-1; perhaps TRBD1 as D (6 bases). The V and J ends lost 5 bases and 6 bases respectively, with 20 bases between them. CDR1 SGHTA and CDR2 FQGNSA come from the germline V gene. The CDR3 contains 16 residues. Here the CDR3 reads CASSRQAPGSGNEQFF. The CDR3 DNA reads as TGTGCCAGCAGCAGACAGGCACCAGGGTCGGGCAATGAGCAGTTCTTC.

The CDR3 bases are TGTGCCAGCTCTCAAGCATTAATCTCTGGAAACACCATATATTTT. It translates to CASSQALISGNTIYF. The chain joins TRBV18 to TRBJ1-3, with D uncertain. CDR1 KGHSH and CDR2 LQKENI come from the germline V gene. With 6 bases removed from V and 0 bases from J, the gap between germline ends came to 12 bases. This CDR3 has 15 residues.

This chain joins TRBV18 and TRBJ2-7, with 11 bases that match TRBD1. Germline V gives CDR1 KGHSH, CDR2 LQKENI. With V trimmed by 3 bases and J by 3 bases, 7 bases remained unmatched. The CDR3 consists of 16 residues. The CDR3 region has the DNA TGTGCCAGCTCACCCGTCCGGGACAGGGGGTTCTACGAGCAGTACTTC. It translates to CASSPVRDRGFYEQYF.

DNA of the CDR3: TGTGCCAGCAAAACGACAGGGGAAAATCAGCCCCAGCATTTT. Protein sequence: CASKTTGENQPQHF. The chain links TRBV6-5 to TRBJ1-5, with 8 bases aligning to TRBD1. V trimming: 7 bases; J trimming: 4 bases; junction bases outside the gene matches: 6. This CDR3 spans 14 amino acids. From germline, CDR1 is MNHEY and CDR2 SVGAGI.

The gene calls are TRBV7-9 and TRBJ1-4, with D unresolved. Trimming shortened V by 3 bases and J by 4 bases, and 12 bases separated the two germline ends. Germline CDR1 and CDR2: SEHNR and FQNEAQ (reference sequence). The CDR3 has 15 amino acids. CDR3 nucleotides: TGTGCCAGCAGCTTGGCAGGACTATTTAATGAAAAACTGTTTTTT. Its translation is CASSLAGLFNEKLFF.

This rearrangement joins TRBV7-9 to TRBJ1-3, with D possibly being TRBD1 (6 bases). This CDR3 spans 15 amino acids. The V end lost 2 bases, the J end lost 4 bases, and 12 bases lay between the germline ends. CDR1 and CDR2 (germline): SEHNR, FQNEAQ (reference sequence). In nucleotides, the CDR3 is TGTGCCAGCAGCTTACAGGGGACCGCAGGAAACACCATATATTTT. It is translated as CASSLQGTAGNTIYF.

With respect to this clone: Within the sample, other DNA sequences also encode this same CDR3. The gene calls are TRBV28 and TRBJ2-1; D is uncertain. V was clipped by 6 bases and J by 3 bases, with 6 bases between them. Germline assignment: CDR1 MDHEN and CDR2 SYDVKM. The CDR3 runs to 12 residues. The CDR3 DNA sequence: TGTGCCAGCAGCCTCAGCTACAATGAGCAGTTCTTC. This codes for CASSLSYNEQFF. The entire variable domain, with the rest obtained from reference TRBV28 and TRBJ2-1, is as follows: DVKVTQSSRYLVKRTGEKVFLECVQDMDHENMFWYRQDPGLGLRLIYFSYDVKMKEKGDIPEGYSVSREKKERFSLILESASTNQTSMYLCASSLSYNEQFFGPGTRLTVL.

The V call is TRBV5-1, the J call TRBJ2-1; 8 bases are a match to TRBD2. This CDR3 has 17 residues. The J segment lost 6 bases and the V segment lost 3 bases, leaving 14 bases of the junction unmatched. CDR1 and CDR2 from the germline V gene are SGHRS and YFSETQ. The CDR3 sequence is CASSYAFSGGPGNEQFF. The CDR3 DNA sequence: TGCGCCAGCAGCTATGCGTTTTCGGGAGGGCCCGGCAATGAGCAGTTCTTC.

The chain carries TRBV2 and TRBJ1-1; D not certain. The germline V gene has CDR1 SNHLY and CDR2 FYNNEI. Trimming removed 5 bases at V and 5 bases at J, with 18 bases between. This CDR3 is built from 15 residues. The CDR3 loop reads CASSRTNSPGTEAFF. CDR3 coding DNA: TGTGCCAGCAGTCGAACAAACAGCCCTGGGACTGAAGCTTTCTTT.

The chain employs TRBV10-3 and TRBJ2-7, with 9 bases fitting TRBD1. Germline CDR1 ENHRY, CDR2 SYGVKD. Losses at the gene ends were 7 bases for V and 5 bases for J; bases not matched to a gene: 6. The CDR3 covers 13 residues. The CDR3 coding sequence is TGTGCCATCAACAAACAGGGGGCGGACGAGCAGTACTTC. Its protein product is CAINKQGADEQYF.

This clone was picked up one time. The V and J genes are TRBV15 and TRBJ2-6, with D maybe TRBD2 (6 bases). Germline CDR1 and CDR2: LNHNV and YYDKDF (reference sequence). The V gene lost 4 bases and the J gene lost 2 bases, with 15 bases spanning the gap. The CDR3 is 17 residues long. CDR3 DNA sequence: TGTGCCACCAGCAACCAGGTTGGCGGGGCTGGGGCCAACGTCCTGACTTTC. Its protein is CATSNQVGGAGANVLTF.

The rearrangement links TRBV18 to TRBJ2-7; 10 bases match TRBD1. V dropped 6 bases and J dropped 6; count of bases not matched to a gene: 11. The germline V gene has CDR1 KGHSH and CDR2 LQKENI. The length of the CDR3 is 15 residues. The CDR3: CASSPSRDRGFEQYF. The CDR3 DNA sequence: TGTGCCAGCTCTCCCAGCCGGGACAGGGGTTTCGAGCAGTACTTC.

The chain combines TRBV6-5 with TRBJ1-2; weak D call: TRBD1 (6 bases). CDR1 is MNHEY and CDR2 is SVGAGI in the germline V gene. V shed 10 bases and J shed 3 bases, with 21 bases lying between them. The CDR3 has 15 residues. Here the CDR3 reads CATAYNRAWDYGYTF. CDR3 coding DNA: TGTGCCACCGCGTATAACAGGGCGTGGGACTATGGCTACACCTTC.

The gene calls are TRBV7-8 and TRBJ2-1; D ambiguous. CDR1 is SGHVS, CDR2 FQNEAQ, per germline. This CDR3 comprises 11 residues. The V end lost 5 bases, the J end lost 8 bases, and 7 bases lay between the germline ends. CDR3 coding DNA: TGTGCCAGCAGCCGGGCGGATGAGCAGTTCTTC. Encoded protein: CASSRADEQFF.

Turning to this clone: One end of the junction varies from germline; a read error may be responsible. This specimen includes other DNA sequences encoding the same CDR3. The CDR3 coding sequence is TGTGCCAGCTCCCCACAGGGGACGACCTCCTACGAGCAGTACTTC. Encoded protein: CASSPQGTTSYEQYF. The chain couples TRBV18 to TRBJ2-7; 7 positions match TRBD1. Germline values: CDR1 KGHSH, CDR2 LQKENI. The CDR3 has 15 residues.

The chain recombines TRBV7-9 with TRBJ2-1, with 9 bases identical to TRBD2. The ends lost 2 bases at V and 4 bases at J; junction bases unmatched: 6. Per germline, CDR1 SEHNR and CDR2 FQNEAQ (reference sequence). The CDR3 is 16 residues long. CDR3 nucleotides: TGTGCCAGCAGCTTATCCTCTAGCGGGAAATACAATGAGCAGTTCTTC. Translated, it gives CASSLSSSGKYNEQFF.